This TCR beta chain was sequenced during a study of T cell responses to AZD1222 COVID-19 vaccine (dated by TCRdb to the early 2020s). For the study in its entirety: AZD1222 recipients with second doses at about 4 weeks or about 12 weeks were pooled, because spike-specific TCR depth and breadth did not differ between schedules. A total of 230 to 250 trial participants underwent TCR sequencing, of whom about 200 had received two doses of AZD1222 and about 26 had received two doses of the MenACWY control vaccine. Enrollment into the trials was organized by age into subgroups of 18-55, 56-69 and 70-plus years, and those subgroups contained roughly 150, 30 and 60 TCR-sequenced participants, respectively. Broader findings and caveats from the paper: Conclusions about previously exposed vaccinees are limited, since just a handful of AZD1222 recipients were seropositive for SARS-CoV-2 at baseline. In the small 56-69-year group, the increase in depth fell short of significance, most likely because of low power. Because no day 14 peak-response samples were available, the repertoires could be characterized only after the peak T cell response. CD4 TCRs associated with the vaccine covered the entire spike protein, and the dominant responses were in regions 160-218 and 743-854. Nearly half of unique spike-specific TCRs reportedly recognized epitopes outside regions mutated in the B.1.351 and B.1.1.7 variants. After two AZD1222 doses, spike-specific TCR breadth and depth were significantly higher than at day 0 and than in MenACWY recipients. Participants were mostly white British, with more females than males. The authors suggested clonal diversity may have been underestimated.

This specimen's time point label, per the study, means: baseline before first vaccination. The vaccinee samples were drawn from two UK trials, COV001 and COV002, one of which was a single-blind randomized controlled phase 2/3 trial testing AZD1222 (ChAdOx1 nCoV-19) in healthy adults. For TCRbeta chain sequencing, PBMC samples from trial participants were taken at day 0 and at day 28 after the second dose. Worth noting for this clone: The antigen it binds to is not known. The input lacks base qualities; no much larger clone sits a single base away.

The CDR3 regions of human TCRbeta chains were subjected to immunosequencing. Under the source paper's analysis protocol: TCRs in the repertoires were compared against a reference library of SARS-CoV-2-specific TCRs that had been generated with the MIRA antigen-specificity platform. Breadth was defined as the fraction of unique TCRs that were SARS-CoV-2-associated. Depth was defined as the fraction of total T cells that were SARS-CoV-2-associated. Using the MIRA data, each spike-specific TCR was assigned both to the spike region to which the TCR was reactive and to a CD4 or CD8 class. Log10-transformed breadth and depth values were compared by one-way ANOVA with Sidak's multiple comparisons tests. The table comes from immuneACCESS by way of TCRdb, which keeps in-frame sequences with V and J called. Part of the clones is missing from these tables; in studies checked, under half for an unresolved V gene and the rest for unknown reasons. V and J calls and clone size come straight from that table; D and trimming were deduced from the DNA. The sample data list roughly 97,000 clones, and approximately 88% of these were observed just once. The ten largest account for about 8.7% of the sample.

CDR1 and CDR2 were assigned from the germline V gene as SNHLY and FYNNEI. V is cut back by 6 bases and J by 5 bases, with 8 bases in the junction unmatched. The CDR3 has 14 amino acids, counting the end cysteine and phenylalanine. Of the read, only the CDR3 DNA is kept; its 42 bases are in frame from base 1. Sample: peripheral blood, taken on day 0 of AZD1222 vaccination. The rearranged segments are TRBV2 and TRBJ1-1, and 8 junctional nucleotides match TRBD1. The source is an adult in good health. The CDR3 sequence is CASRAPGGITEAFF. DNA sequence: TGTGCCAGCAGAGCACCAGGGGGCATAACTGAAGCTTTCTTT. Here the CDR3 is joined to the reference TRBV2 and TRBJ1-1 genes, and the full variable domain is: EPEVTQTPSHQVTQMGQEVILRCVPISNHLYFYWYRQILGQKVEFLVSFYNNEISEKSEIFDDQFSVERPDGSNFTLKIRSTKLEDSAMYFCASRAPGGITEAFFGQGTRLTVV.